A single sample gave rise to the 3 T cell receptor beta chains below, sequenced in a study of Graves' ophthalmopathy and Graves' hyperthyroidism. RNA transcripts served as template for amplifying TCR beta CDR3 sequences. Second-round multiplex PCR came after a first-round RT-PCR that employed HTBI primers. TCRdb recomputed calls from the multiplex PCR reads with MiXCR, one row per CDR3 protein. The repertoire holds hundreds of thousands of distinct CDR3 sequences, with about 46% as singletons. The sequenced sample was peripheral blood. These receptors originate from an adult man with Graves' ophthalmopathy.

This clonotype was counted between two and nine times. The J gene is TRBJ1-1, the V gene TRBV7-2; no definite D call. The CDR3 is 12 residues long. Looked up from germline, CDR1 is SGHTA and CDR2 is FQGNSA. Trimming pared 1 base from V and 6 bases from J, leaving 6 bases between. The CDR3 nucleotides are TGTGCCAGCAGCTTAGGGTCTCCTGAAGCTTTCTTT. It specifies CASSLGSPEAFF.

This clonotype was counted between two and nine times. CDR3 DNA sequence: TGTGCCAGCAGCTTAGGGGGGGGACAGAGCCATGGCTACACCTTC. Protein product: CASSLGGGQSHGYTF. The rearrangement uses TRBV7-2 and TRBJ1-2; 7 bases are a match to TRBD1. CDR1 is SGHTA, CDR2 FQGNSA, per germline. Trimming removed 1 base from V and 6 bases from J; junction bases left unmatched: 8. CDR3 size: 15 residues.

This clonotype appeared a single time. The chain couples TRBV5-1 to TRBJ2-7, with D unresolved. Germline V gene data show CDR1 as SGHRS and CDR2 as YFSETQ. The CDR3 spans 13 residues. Trimming pared 5 bases from V and 7 bases from J, leaving 16 bases between. The CDR3 spells CASRWSPAIEQYF. The CDR3, as DNA: TGCGCCAGCAGGTGGAGTCCTGCGATTGAGCAGTACTTC.